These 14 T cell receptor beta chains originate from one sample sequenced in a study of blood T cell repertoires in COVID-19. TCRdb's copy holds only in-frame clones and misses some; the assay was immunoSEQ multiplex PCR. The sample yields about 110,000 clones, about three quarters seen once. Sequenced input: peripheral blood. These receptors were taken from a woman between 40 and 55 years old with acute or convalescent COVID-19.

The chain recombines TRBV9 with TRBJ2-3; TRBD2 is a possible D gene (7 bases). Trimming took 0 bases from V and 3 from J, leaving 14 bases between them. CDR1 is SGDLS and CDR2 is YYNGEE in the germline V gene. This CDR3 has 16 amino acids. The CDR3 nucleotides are TGTGCCAGCAGCGTAGTGGGGGCGCGGGGGACAGATACGCAGTATTTT. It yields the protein CASSVVGARGTDTQYF. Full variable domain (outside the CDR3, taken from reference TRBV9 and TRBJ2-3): DSGVTQTPKHLITATGQRVTLRCSPRSGDLSVYWYQQSLDQGLQFLIQYYNGEERAKGNILERFSAQQFPDLHSELNLSSLELGDSALYFCASSVVGARGTDTQYFGPGTRLTVL.

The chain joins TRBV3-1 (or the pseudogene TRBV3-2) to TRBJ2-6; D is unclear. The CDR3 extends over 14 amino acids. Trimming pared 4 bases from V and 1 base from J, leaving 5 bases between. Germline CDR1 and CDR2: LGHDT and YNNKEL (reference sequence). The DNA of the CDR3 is TGTGCCAGCAGCCCGGTGTCTGGGGCCAACGTCCTGACTTTC. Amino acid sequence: CASSPVSGANVLTF.

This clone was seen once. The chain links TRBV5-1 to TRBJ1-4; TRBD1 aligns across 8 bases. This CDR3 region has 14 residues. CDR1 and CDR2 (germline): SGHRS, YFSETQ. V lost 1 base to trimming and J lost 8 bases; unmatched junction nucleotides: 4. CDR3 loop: CASSLTGGSEKLFF. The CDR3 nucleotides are TGCGCCAGCAGCTTGACAGGGGGTAGCGAAAAACTGTTTTTT.

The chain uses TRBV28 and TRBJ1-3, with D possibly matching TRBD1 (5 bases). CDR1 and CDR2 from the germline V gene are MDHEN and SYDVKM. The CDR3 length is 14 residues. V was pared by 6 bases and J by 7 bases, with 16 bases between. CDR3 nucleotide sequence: TGTGCCAGCAGGCAGGGTGGCGGGGCGAACACCATATATTTT. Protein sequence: CASRQGGGANTIYF.

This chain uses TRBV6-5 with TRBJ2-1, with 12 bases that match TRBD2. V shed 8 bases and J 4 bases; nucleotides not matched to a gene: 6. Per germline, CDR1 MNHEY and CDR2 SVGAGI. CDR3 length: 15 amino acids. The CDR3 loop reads CASYKTSGRYNEQFF. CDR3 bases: TGTGCCAGCTATAAGACTAGCGGGAGATACAATGAGCAGTTCTTC.

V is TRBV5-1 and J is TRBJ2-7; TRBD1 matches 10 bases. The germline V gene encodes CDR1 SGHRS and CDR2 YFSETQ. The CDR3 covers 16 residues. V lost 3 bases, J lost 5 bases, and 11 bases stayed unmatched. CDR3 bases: TGCGCCAGCAGCTCCCCCCTGGGACAGGGGATACACGAGCAGTACTTC. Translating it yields CASSSPLGQGIHEQYF.

CDR3 bases: TGTGCCAGCAGGCGACAGGGAGGGAACACTGAAGCTTTCTTT. Translated: CASRRQGGNTEAFF. The chain links TRBV5-4 to TRBJ1-1; 7 bases agree with TRBD1. The germline gives CDR1 SGHNT, CDR2 YYREEE (reference sequence). The CDR3 has 14 residues. After removal of 5 bases from V and 1 base from J, the junction contained 5 bases not matched to a gene.

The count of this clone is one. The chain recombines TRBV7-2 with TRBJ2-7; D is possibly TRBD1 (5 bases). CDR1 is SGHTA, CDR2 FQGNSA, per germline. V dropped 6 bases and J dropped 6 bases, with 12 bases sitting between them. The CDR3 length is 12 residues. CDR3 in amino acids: CASSPQGGEQYF. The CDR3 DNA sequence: TGTGCCAGCAGTCCCCAGGGTGGCGAGCAGTACTTC.

CDR3 sequence (DNA): TGTGCCAGCAGCTTCATCCTAGAGACTGCGTACACCGGGGAGCTGTTTTTT. Amino acids: CASSFILETAYTGELFF. This sequence joins TRBV7-9 and TRBJ2-2; D not resolved. This CDR3 has 17 residues. Trimming left V 3 bases short and J 3 bases short, with 17 bases between. Germline-derived CDR1 and CDR2 are SEHNR and FQNEAQ (reference sequence).

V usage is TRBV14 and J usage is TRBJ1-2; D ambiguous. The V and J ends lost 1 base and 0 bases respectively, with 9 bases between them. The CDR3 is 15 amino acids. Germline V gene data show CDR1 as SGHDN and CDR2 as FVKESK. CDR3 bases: TGTGCCAGCAGCCAAGTTGGAGGGACTAACTATGGCTACACCTTC. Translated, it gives CASSQVGGTNYGYTF.

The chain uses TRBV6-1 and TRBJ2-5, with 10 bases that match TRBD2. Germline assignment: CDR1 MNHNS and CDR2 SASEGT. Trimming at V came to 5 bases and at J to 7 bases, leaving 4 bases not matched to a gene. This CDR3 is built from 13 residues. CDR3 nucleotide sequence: TGTGCCAGCAGTTCAGCGGGGGGGCGGACCCAGTACTTC. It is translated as CASSSAGGRTQYF.

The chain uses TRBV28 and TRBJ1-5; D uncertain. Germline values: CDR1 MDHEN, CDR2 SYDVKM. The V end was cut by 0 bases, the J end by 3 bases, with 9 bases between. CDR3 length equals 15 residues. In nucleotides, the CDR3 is TGTGCCAGCAGTTTATGGTCCACAGACAATCAGCCCCAGCATTTT. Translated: CASSLWSTDNQPQHF.

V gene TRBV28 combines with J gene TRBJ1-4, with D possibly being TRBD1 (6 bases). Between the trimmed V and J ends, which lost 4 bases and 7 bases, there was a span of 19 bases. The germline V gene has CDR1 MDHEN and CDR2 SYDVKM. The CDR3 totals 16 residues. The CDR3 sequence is CASSWGRPGAGEKLFF. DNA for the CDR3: TGTGCCAGCAGTTGGGGTCGGCCAGGGGCGGGTGAAAAACTGTTTTTT.

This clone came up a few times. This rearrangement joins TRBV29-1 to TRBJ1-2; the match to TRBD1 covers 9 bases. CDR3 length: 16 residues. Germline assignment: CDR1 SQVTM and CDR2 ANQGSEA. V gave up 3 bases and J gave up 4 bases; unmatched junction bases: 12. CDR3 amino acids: CSVDAGTGSWGYGYTF. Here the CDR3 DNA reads TGCAGCGTTGACGCCGGGACAGGGTCGTGGGGCTATGGCTACACCTTC. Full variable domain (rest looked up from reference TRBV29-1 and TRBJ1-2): SAVISQKPSRDICQRGTSLTIQCQVDSQVTMMFWYRQQPGQSLTLIATANQGSEATYESGFVIDKFPISRPNLTFSTLTVSNMSPEDSSIYLCSVDAGTGSWGYGYTFGSGTRLTVV.